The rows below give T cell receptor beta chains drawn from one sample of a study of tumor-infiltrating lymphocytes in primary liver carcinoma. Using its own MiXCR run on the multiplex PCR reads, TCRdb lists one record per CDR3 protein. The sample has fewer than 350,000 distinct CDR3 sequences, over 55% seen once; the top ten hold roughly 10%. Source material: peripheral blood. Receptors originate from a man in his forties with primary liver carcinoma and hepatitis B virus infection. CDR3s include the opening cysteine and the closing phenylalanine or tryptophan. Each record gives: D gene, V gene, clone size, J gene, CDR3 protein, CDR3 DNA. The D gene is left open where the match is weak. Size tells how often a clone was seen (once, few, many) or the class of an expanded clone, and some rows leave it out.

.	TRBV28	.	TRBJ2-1	CASSSPGRREYNVQFF	TGTGCCAGCAGTTCCCCAGGGAGACGTGAGTACAATGTGCAATTCTTC
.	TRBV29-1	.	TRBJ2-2	CNVCPNTGELFF	TGCAACGTTTGCCCCAACACCGGGGAACTGTTTTTT
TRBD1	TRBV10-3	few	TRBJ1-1	CAISGVAGGTEAFF	TGTGCCATCAGTGGGGTGGCAGGGGGGACTGAAGCTTTCTTT
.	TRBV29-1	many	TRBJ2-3	CSVSSSGSTDTQYF	TGCAGCGTTAGTTCGAGCGGCAGCACAGATACGCAGTATTTT
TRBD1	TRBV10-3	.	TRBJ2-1	CAISDRQGGNNEQFF	TGTGCCATCAGTGATAGACAGGGGGGGAACAATGAGCAGTTCTTC
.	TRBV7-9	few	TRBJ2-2	CASSWTANTGELFF	TGTGCCAGCAGTTGGACGGCGAACACCGGGGAGCTGTTTTTT
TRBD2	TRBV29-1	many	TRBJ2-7	CSVEGLAENYEQYF	TGCAGCGTTGAAGGACTAGCGGAAAACTACGAGCAGTACTTC
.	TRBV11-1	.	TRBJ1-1	CASSPQQGRNTEALF	TGTGCCAGTAGCCCGCAACAGGGTCGGAACACTGAAGCTCTCTTT
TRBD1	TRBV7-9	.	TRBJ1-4	CASSRNPGGEKLFF	TGTGCCAGCAGCCGGAATCCAGGGGGTGAAAAACTGTTTTTT
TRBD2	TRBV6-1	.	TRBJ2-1	CASSDHPSGGRTEQFF	TGTGCCAGCAGTGATCACCCTAGCGGGGGCCGTACTGAGCAGTTCTTC
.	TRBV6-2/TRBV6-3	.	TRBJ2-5	CARALGGGTQYF	TGTGCCAGGGCCTTAGGGGGAGGGACCCAGTACTTC
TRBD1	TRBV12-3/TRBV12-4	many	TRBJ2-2	CASSLTGGGGELFF	TGTGCCAGCAGCCTGACAGGGGGAGGCGGGGAGCTGTTTTTT
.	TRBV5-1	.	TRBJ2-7	CVSSPGVDYEQYF	TGCGTCAGCAGCCCAGGCGTAGACTACGAGCAGTACTTC
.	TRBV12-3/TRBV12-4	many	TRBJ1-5	CASSFAGNQPQHF	TGTGCCAGCAGTTTCGCCGGAAATCAGCCCCAGCATTTT
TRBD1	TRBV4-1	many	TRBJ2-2	CASSHDRGPGELFF	TGCGCCAGCAGCCATGACAGGGGGCCCGGGGAGCTGTTTTTT
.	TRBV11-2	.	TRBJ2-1	CASSLELWGRLFCNEQFF	TGCGCCAGCAGCCTAGAATTATGGGGGAGGTTGTTCTGCAATGAGCAGTTCTTC
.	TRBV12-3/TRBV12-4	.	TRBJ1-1	CANSFDGDRGTFF	TGTGCCAACAGTTTTGACGGGGACCGTGGGACTTTCTTT